The present T cell receptor beta chain was sequenced within a study of human T cells and chemical hapten exposure. MiXCR, applied by TCRdb to the RACE reads, yields one record per CDR3 protein. The data hold about 94,000 distinct CDR3 sequences, with 9.3% observed a single time. Concerning this clonotype itself: The antigen is undetermined.

Whole-study results and caveats: Sensitizing to DPC left TCRs with a frequency above 1 in 1000 unaltered.

Germline assignment: CDR1 SQVTM and CDR2 ANQGSEA. Between the trimmed V and J ends, which lost 3 bases and 8 bases, there was a span of 19 bases. The CDR3 contains 14 residues. Time point denoted: patch test 2, 6 weeks after DPC sensitization. Indicated treatment: therapeutic diphenylcyclopropenone sensitization with weekly scalp DPC. This clonotype was obtained from a woman aged 35 to 49 with alopecia areata. Some clones in this sample may be carry-over from other donors' samples. The chain is built from TRBV29-1 and TRBJ1-2; D gene ambiguous. The sample was whole blood, taken in connection with sensitization to the hapten diphenylcyclopropenone (DPC). CDR3: CSVDLRQAATGYTF. In nucleotides, the CDR3 is TGCAGCGTTGATTTGCGGCAGGCGGCTACGGGCTACACCTTC. The full variable domain, rest sourced from reference TRBV29-1 and TRBJ1-2, is SAVISQKPSRDICQRGTSLTIQCQVDSQVTMMFWYRQQPGQSLTLIATANQGSEATYESGFVIDKFPISRPNLTFSTLTVSNMSPEDSSIYLCSVDLRQAATGYTFGSGTRLTVV.